Listed here are 21 T cell receptor beta chains from one sample, sequenced in a study of T cell responses to AZD1222 COVID-19 vaccine. Libraries were prepared by immunoSEQ multiplex PCR; TCRdb keeps only in-frame clonotypes and omits some of them. The sample holds 90,000 to 120,000 clones, about 93% seen once. The sample consisted of peripheral blood, taken on day 0 of AZD1222 vaccination. Receptor source: an adult in good health.

As DNA, the CDR3 is TGTGCCAGCAGTTTAACGATCGGGGAGAACACTGAAGCTTTCTTT. This sequence encodes CASSLTIGENTEAFF. The rearrangement links TRBV7-2 to TRBJ1-1; D remains ambiguous. The V gene lost 6 bases and the J gene lost 1 base, with 15 bases spanning the gap. CDR1 is SGHTA and CDR2 is FQGNSA in the germline V gene. The CDR3 extends over 15 amino acids.

This chain joins TRBV7-8 and TRBJ1-1, with 9 bases fitting TRBD1. Germline assignment: CDR1 SGHVS and CDR2 FQNEAQ. This CDR3 is 16 amino acids long. V dropped 2 bases and J dropped 3; count of bases not matched to a gene: 7. CDR3 in amino acids: CASSLRDRVLDTEAFF. The CDR3 nucleotides are TGTGCCAGCAGCTTACGGGACAGGGTTTTGGACACTGAAGCTTTCTTT.

The CDR3 region is CASSQERQGNTEAFF. The CDR3 bases are TGTGCCAGCAGCCAAGAGCGCCAGGGGAACACTGAAGCTTTCTTT. V and J are TRBV14 and TRBJ1-1; a weak D match, TRBD1 (5 bases). This CDR3 has 15 amino acids. V shed 0 bases and J shed 1 base, with 9 bases lying between them. Germline assignment: CDR1 SGHDN and CDR2 FVKESK. Together with reference TRBV14 and TRBJ1-1, the CDR3 gives the full variable domain: EAGVTQFPSHSVIEKGQTVTLRCDPISGHDNLYWYRRVMGKEIKFLLHFVKESKQDESGMPNNRFLAERTGGTYSTLKVQPAELEDSGVYFCASSQERQGNTEAFFGQGTRLTVV.

This clone was seen a few times. The V and J genes are TRBV5-1 and TRBJ1-6, with D unclear. Germline V gene lookup returns CDR1 SGHRS and CDR2 YFSETQ. The CDR3 has 17 residues. V was pared by 0 bases and J by 1 base, with 11 bases between. CDR3 sequence: CASSLVSLGSYNSPLHF. CDR3 DNA: TGCGCCAGCAGCTTGGTTTCCCTTGGGTCCTATAATTCACCCCTCCACTTT.

CDR3 coding DNA: TGCGCCAGCAGCCCAGACAGGAGCGGGGACACTGAAGCTTTCTTT. Amino acid sequence: CASSPDRSGDTEAFF. V is TRBV4-3 and J is TRBJ1-1; D may be TRBD1 (6 bases). V was cut by 4 bases and J by 3 bases, with 15 bases left in between. CDR3 length: 15 residues. The germline V gene encodes CDR1 LGHNA and CDR2 YSLEER.

In its sample, this clone was seen a few times. This chain connects TRBV4-1 to TRBJ1-2, with 9 bases identical to TRBD1. J gave up 4 bases and V 4 bases, and 7 bases lay outside the gene matches. CDR1 is MGHRA, CDR2 YSYEKL, per germline. The CDR3 has 15 residues. CDR3 in DNA: TGCGCCAGCAGCCCCGGGACAGGGCAGTTCTATGGCTACACCTTC. Protein sequence: CASSPGTGQFYGYTF.

The table lists this clone with a count of one. The chain uses TRBV23-1 and TRBJ1-5; D not certain. TRBV23-1 is designated an ORF whose function remains uncertain. The CDR3 spans 15 residues. The V end lost 4 bases, the J end lost 0 bases, and 10 bases lay between the germline ends. The CDR3 here is CASSRLRTSNQPQHF. The DNA for the CDR3 is TGCGCCAGCAGTCGATTACGGACTAGCAATCAGCCCCAGCATTTT.

This clone was observed a handful of times. The chain carries TRBV4-2 and TRBJ2-2, with D possibly being TRBD1 (6 bases). Trimming took 0 bases from V and 8 from J, leaving 10 bases between them. This CDR3 is 14 amino acids long. Germline assignment: CDR1 LGHNA and CDR2 YNFKEQ. CDR3 sequence (DNA): TGTGCCAGCAGCCAAGATAACAGGGCTGGGGAGCTGTTTTTT. Translating it yields CASSQDNRAGELFF.

The rearrangement uses TRBV14 and TRBJ2-1, with D unclear. V lost 5 bases, J lost 8 bases, and 7 bases lay in between. Germline-derived CDR1 and CDR2 are SGHDN and FVKESK. The CDR3 totals 11 residues. The CDR3 DNA is TGTGCCAGCAGCTCGCGGCATGAGCAGTTCTTC. This sequence encodes CASSSRHEQFF.

This chain joins TRBV5-1 and TRBJ1-2, with no clear D. Trimming pared 0 bases from V and 6 bases from J, leaving 12 bases between. This CDR3 has 14 residues. CDR1 is SGHRS and CDR2 is YFSETQ in the germline V gene. CDR3 amino acids: CASSLVSSANGYTF. CDR3 DNA: TGCGCCAGCAGCTTGGTCTCTTCGGCGAATGGCTACACCTTC.

The rearrangement joins TRBV28 to TRBJ2-7, with 9 bases aligning to TRBD1. Germline-derived CDR1 and CDR2 are MDHEN and SYDVKM. CDR3 length: 13 residues. The CDR3 DNA reads TGTGCGATACAGGGGGCGCTTTCCTACGAGCAGTACTTC. The encoded protein is CAIQGALSYEQYF.

V usage is TRBV11-2 and J usage is TRBJ2-2; maybe TRBD1 (6 bases). Germline V gene data show CDR1 as SGHAT and CDR2 as FQNNGV. The CDR3 contains 16 residues. Trimming shortened V by 1 base and J by 7 bases, and 16 bases separated the two germline ends. The CDR3 region has the DNA TGTGCCAGCAGCTTAGTTAAATACAGGGCTGGCGGGGAGCTGTTTTTT. Translating it yields CASSLVKYRAGGELFF.

This rearrangement joins TRBV5-1 to TRBJ1-1, with 10 bases that match TRBD1. With V trimmed by 5 bases and J by 4 bases, 5 bases remained unmatched. The CDR3 has 14 residues. Germline-derived CDR1 and CDR2 are SGHRS and YFSETQ. CDR3 sequence reads: CASRFGQGGTEAFF. Written as DNA, the CDR3 is TGCGCCAGCAGGTTTGGACAGGGGGGCACTGAAGCTTTCTTT.

The sample holds one count of this clone. The J gene is TRBJ1-2, the V gene TRBV5-1, with D possibly TRBD1 on 5 matching bases. V lost 3 bases and J 2 bases, leaving 11 bases between the germline ends. The germline V gene encodes CDR1 SGHRS and CDR2 YFSETQ. This CDR3 has 14 residues. CDR3 amino acids: CASSSDGANYGYTF. CDR3 sequence (DNA): TGCGCCAGCAGCTCAGACGGGGCAAACTATGGCTACACCTTC. Looking up the rest from reference TRBV5-1 and TRBJ1-2 gives the full variable domain: KAGVTQTPRYLIKTRGQQVTLSCSPISGHRSVSWYQQTPGQGLQFLFEYFSETQRNKGNFPGRFSGRQFSNSRSEMNVSTLELGDSALYLCASSSDGANYGYTFGSGTRLTVV.

The chain uses TRBV6-6 and TRBJ1-3; D is ambiguous. There are 14 residues in the CDR3. V was shortened by 6 bases and J by 0 bases, with 9 bases between the two germline ends. The germline V gene encodes CDR1 MNHNY and CDR2 SVGAGI (reference sequence). CDR3 sequence (DNA): TGTGCCAGCAGGTCGGTCAGCTCTGGAAACACCATATATTTT. This encodes CASRSVSSGNTIYF.

This clone was recorded a few times. Here the CDR3 reads CAASSAGPYEQYF. The CDR3 nucleotides are TGTGCCGCCAGTAGCGCAGGCCCTTACGAGCAGTACTTC. The chain has TRBV6-5 and TRBJ2-7, with D possibly being TRBD2 (5 bases). Per the germline V gene, CDR1 is MNHEY and CDR2 is SVGAGI. This CDR3 is built from 13 residues. Trimming left V 11 bases short and J 4 bases short, with 18 bases between.

The chain has TRBV5-1 and TRBJ1-1; no definite D call. Trimming left V 0 bases short and J 1 base short, with 10 bases between. This CDR3 comprises 15 residues. The germline CDR1 and CDR2 sequences are SGHRS and YFSETQ. CDR3 DNA sequence: TGCGCCAGCAGCTTGGCTACGGCCAAGAACACTGAAGCTTTCTTT. Residues: CASSLATAKNTEAFF. Filled out from reference TRBV5-1 and TRBJ1-1, the complete variable domain reads KAGVTQTPRYLIKTRGQQVTLSCSPISGHRSVSWYQQTPGQGLQFLFEYFSETQRNKGNFPGRFSGRQFSNSRSEMNVSTLELGDSALYLCASSLATAKNTEAFFGQGTRLTVV.

V and J are TRBV7-2 and TRBJ2-2, with 8 bases fitting TRBD1. The CDR3 runs 16 residues. CDR1 is SGHTA, CDR2 FQGNSA, per germline. With 5 bases clipped from V and 0 bases from J, the junction kept 5 bases outside the gene matches. In nucleotides, the CDR3 is TGTGCCAGCAGCCCAATGGGACAGGCGAACACCGGGGAGCTGTTTTTT. Protein product: CASSPMGQANTGELFF.

This chain connects TRBV5-6 to TRBJ1-2; D remains ambiguous. Germline lookup yields CDR1 SGHDT and CDR2 YYEEEE. CDR3 length equals 14 residues. Trimming stripped 0 bases from V and 5 bases from J, with 11 bases between. The CDR3: CASSLAPGGYGYTF. The CDR3 region has the DNA TGTGCCAGCAGCTTGGCCCCGGGTGGTTATGGCTACACCTTC.

V gene TRBV9 combines with J gene TRBJ2-1; D unresolved. This CDR3 comprises 12 residues. V was cut by 4 bases and J by 7 bases, with 9 bases left in between. CDR1 is SGDLS, CDR2 YYNGEE, per germline. The CDR3: CASSPQINEQFF. The DNA of the CDR3 is TGTGCCAGCAGCCCCCAGATAAATGAGCAGTTCTTC.

The table lists this clone with a count of one. The chain carries TRBV11-2 and TRBJ2-1; TRBD1 might be the D (5 bases). The V gene lost 7 bases and the J gene lost 2 bases, with 12 bases spanning the gap. The germline gives CDR1 SGHAT, CDR2 FQNNGV. There are 14 residues in the CDR3. The CDR3 DNA reads TGTGCCAGCAACTCTGTAGGGGCCTACAATGAGCAGTTCTTC. Protein: CASNSVGAYNEQFF.